The 24 T cell receptor beta chains listed next were all sequenced from one sample in a study of long-term antiretroviral therapy in people with HIV. The immunoSEQ assay was v3.0, run at survey level. TCRdb keeps only in-frame clones here, not all; method: immunoSEQ multiplex PCR. The sample contains 20,000 to 25,000 clones, 70% to 90% of which appear only once. Sequencing was performed on unsorted PBMCs, taken 0.6 years after starting antiretroviral therapy. Receptors were obtained from a man aged 55 to 70 with HIV.

CDR3 bases: TGTGCCAGCAGTTACTCCCCGGACAGCAACCAAGAGACCCAGTACTTC. This codes for CASSYSPDSNQETQYF. The chain couples TRBV6-6 to TRBJ2-5; D is perhaps TRBD1 (6 bases). Germline-derived CDR1 and CDR2 are MNHNY and SVGAGI (reference sequence). The V end was cut by 0 bases, the J end by 0 bases, with 11 bases between. The CDR3 is 16 amino acids.

This clone was seen a handful of times. The CDR3 DNA reads TGTGCCAGCAGTCCCTCCGATCAGCCCCAGCATTTT. Amino acid sequence: CASSPSDQPQHF. V is TRBV27 and J is TRBJ1-5; no clear D. Trimming removed 5 bases from V and 5 bases from J, with 7 bases in between. The length of the CDR3 is 12 residues. From germline, CDR1 is MNHEY and CDR2 SMNVEV (reference sequence).

The rearrangement uses TRBV27 and TRBJ2-7; a weak D match, TRBD1 (6 bases). Between the trimmed V and J ends, which lost 6 bases and 3 bases, there was a span of 12 bases. The CDR3 runs to 13 residues. Germline CDR1 reads MNHEY; CDR2 reads SMNVEV (reference sequence). In DNA form, the CDR3 reads TGTGCCAGCAGCCAAGACAGGTTCTACGAGCAGTACTTC. This codes for CASSQDRFYEQYF.

The chain combines TRBV5-6 with TRBJ2-7, with 9 bases matching TRBD1. V shed 4 bases, J shed 4 bases, and the junction held 15 bases outside the gene matches. The V gene's germline CDR1 is SGHDT and CDR2 YYEEEE. CDR3 length: 17 amino acids. CDR3 coding DNA: TGTGCCAGCAGCCTGGAGGTGGGGGGACAGGGTGTTTACGAGCAGTACTTC. Protein sequence: CASSLEVGGQGVYEQYF.

V gene TRBV5-1 combines with J gene TRBJ2-5; D ambiguous. The CDR3 is 15 residues long. The V gene's germline CDR1 is SGHRS and CDR2 YFSETQ. The V end lost 3 bases, the J end lost 3 bases, and 15 bases lay between the germline ends. The CDR3 region is CASSSAGGVEETQYF. The DNA of the CDR3 is TGCGCCAGCAGCTCGGCAGGCGGAGTTGAAGAGACCCAGTACTTC.

J is TRBJ1-2 and V is TRBV27, with a possible D match to TRBD1 (6 bases). CDR1 is MNHEY and CDR2 is SMNVEV in the germline V gene (reference sequence). V lost 6 bases and J 8 bases, leaving 25 bases between the germline ends. The CDR3 runs 16 residues. The CDR3 bases are TGTGCCAGCAGATTCGGGGCTTACAGGGATATAGGCGGCTACACCTTC. Its translation is CASRFGAYRDIGGYTF.

This clone was seen a single time. This sequence joins TRBV5-4 and TRBJ1-2, with 9 bases matching TRBD1. Germline CDR1 is SGHNT and CDR2 is YYREEE (reference sequence). This CDR3 spans 15 amino acids. The V gene end was trimmed by 4 bases and the J gene end by 4 bases; junction bases not matched to a gene: 8. CDR3 nucleotide sequence: TGTGCCAGCAGCACCAACCCGACAGGGGGCTATGGCTACACCTTC. It specifies CASSTNPTGGYGYTF.

V gene TRBV27 combines with J gene TRBJ2-2, with a possible D match to TRBD2 (7 bases). This CDR3 comprises 16 residues. The germline gives CDR1 MNHEY, CDR2 SMNVEV (reference sequence). The V end was cut by 5 bases, the J end by 4 bases, with 17 bases between. CDR3 residues: CASSQRQVAGTGELFF. The CDR3 DNA is TGTGCCAGCAGTCAAAGACAGGTAGCGGGCACCGGGGAGCTGTTTTTT.

In its sample, this clone was seen a few times. This chain connects TRBV11-2 to TRBJ2-7; D is unclear. The germline CDR1 and CDR2 sequences are SGHAT and FQNNGV. The CDR3 is 13 amino acids. V dropped 5 bases and J dropped 0 bases, with 8 bases sitting between them. The CDR3 DNA is TGTGCCAGCAGCGTTTCCGACTCCTACGAGCAGTACTTC. It is translated as CASSVSDSYEQYF.

The V call is TRBV5-6, the J call TRBJ2-5; the D is unclear. Germline CDR1 and CDR2: SGHDT and YYEEEE. The CDR3 covers 14 residues. V was trimmed by 0 bases and J by 5 bases, leaving 11 bases between them. CDR3 protein: CASSLAGLGETQYF. CDR3 coding DNA: TGTGCCAGCAGCTTGGCGGGCCTGGGGGAGACCCAGTACTTC.

The chain links TRBV7-8 to TRBJ1-2, with no clear D. V gave up 4 bases and J gave up 7 bases, with 13 bases separating them. The V gene's germline CDR1 is SGHVS and CDR2 FQNEAQ. CDR3 length equals 13 residues. The DNA for the CDR3 is TGTGCCAGCAGCTCAGCAGGAATAGGTGGCTACACCTTC. Translation: CASSSAGIGGYTF.

This clone was counted a few times. The chain uses TRBV6-1 and TRBJ2-7; 7 bases fit TRBD1. Trimming cost V 11 bases and J 3 bases; bases outside gene matches: 7. The CDR3 has 12 residues. CDR1 and CDR2 from the germline V gene are MNHNS and SASEGT. In nucleotides, the CDR3 is TGTGCCCTTCGGGACAGTTACTACGAGCAGTACTTC. Translated: CALRDSYYEQYF.

This chain links TRBV5-1 with TRBJ2-7, with 7 positions matching TRBD1. From germline, CDR1 is SGHRS and CDR2 YFSETQ. The CDR3 is 14 amino acids. Germline trimming cut 2 bases from V and 2 bases from J; bases unmatched to any gene: 4. The CDR3 region has the DNA TGCGCCAGCAGCTTAACCGGGACAGCCTACGAGCAGTACTTC. It codes for CASSLTGTAYEQYF.

The chain has TRBV18 and TRBJ1-1; D unclear. Germline V gene sequence: CDR1 KGHSH, CDR2 LQKENI. CDR3 length: 16 amino acids. Deletions cut 0 bases from V and 1 base from J, with 12 bases between. As DNA, the CDR3 is TGTGCCAGCTCACCACCTAATAAAATCGCGAACACTGAAGCTTTCTTT. Its translation: CASSPPNKIANTEAFF.

The rearrangement joins TRBV11-2 to TRBJ2-3; possibly TRBD1 for D (5 bases). V was trimmed by 7 bases and J by 4 bases, leaving 12 bases between them. CDR1 and CDR2 from the germline V gene are SGHAT and FQNNGV. The CDR3 length is 13 residues. Here the CDR3 DNA reads TGTGCCAGCACCAACACAGGTTCAGATACGCAGTATTTT. This codes for CASTNTGSDTQYF.

The chain has TRBV27 and TRBJ1-1; weak D call: TRBD1 (6 bases). CDR1 is MNHEY and CDR2 is SMNVEV in the germline V gene (reference sequence). The germline V and J ends were trimmed by 2 bases and 6 bases, with 13 bases remaining between them. The CDR3 length is 14 residues. This CDR3 reads CASSLQGLMSEAFF. Written as DNA, the CDR3 is TGTGCCAGCAGTTTACAGGGGCTTATGTCTGAAGCTTTCTTT.

This chain joins TRBV25-1 and TRBJ1-1; D not resolved. Deletions cut 7 bases from V and 0 bases from J, with 15 bases between. Germline V gene lookup returns CDR1 MGHDK and CDR2 SYGVNS. CDR3 length: 15 residues. The CDR3 loop is CASTPFGVMNTEAFF. The CDR3 bases are TGTGCCAGCACCCCCTTCGGTGTTATGAACACTGAAGCTTTCTTT.

The chain is built from TRBV7-9 and TRBJ1-6; 7 nucleotides line up with TRBD1. Losses at the gene ends were 4 bases for V and 4 bases for J; bases not matched to a gene: 1. From germline, CDR1 is SEHNR and CDR2 FQNEAQ (reference sequence). This CDR3 comprises 14 residues. CDR3 bases: TGTGCCAGCAGCTCGGGACAGTATAATTCACCCCTCCACTTT. This sequence encodes CASSSGQYNSPLHF.

The chain recombines TRBV18 with TRBJ2-5; 9 nucleotides agree with TRBD2. The germline CDR1 and CDR2 sequences are KGHSH and LQKENI. The CDR3 is made up of 17 amino acids. J was trimmed by 5 bases and V by 4 bases; bases with no gene match: 14. CDR3 loop: CASSQLVQAGGGETQYF. The DNA for the CDR3 is TGTGCCAGCTCACAGTTGGTCCAAGCGGGAGGAGGGGAGACCCAGTACTTC.

The chain joins TRBV10-3 to TRBJ1-1, with D maybe TRBD1 (5 bases). The V gene lost 2 bases and the J gene lost 10 bases, with 14 bases spanning the gap. The CDR3 runs to 13 residues. Germline CDR1 ENHRY, CDR2 SYGVKD. The CDR3 DNA is TGTGCCATCAGTGAGACGTCCCAGGGCTTAGCTTTCTTT. Encoded protein: CAISETSQGLAFF.

The CDR3 reads CASRSTSGTLYSYNEQFF. The CDR3 DNA sequence: TGTGCCAGCAGATCGACTAGCGGGACTTTATACTCCTACAATGAGCAGTTCTTC. J is TRBJ2-1 and V is TRBV7-8, with TRBD2 identical over 11 bases. The CDR3 has 18 residues. The germline V gene encodes CDR1 SGHVS and CDR2 FQNEAQ. The V and J ends lost 6 bases and 0 bases, in that order; junction bases with no gene match: 10.

The rearrangement uses TRBV10-1 and TRBJ1-1; 10 positions agree with TRBD1. CDR1 WNHNN and CDR2 SYGVQD come from the germline V gene (reference sequence). Trimming at V came to 4 bases and at J to 6 bases, leaving 5 bases not matched to a gene. This CDR3 spans 14 amino acids. The CDR3 DNA is TGCGCCAGCAGTGGGGGACAGGGGAAGGCTGAAGCTTTCTTT. It is translated as CASSGGQGKAEAFF.

The chain links TRBV7-9 to TRBJ2-1; 7 bases align to TRBD1. The V and J ends lost 3 bases and 4 bases, in that order; junction bases with no gene match: 6. The length of the CDR3 is 15 residues. Germline V gene sequence: CDR1 SEHNR, CDR2 FQNEAQ (reference sequence). The CDR3 region is CASSFLETGYNEQFF. CDR3 nucleotides: TGTGCCAGCAGCTTCTTGGAGACAGGGTACAATGAGCAGTTCTTC. Drawing the rest from reference TRBV7-9 and TRBJ2-1, the complete variable domain is DTGVSQNPRHKITKRGQNVTFRCDPISEHNRLYWYRQTLGQGPEFLTYFQNEAQLEKSRLLSDRFSAERPKGSFSTLEIQRTEQGDSAMYLCASSFLETGYNEQFFGPGTRLTVL.

The V and J genes are TRBV7-6 and TRBJ2-7, with D uncertain. Per the germline V gene, CDR1 is SGHVS and CDR2 is FNYEAQ. The CDR3 consists of 14 residues. V was clipped by 1 base and J by 2 bases, with 9 bases between them. As DNA, the CDR3 is TGTGCCAGCAGCTTAGAGATCGCGGCCTACGAGCAGTACTTC. Residues: CASSLEIAAYEQYF. The full variable domain, completed using reference TRBV7-6 and TRBJ2-7, is GAGVSQSPRYKVTKRGQDVALRCDPISGHVSLYWYRQALGQGPEFLTYFNYEAQQDKSGLPNDRFSAERPEGSISTLTIQRTEQRDSAMYRCASSLEIAAYEQYFGPGTRLTVT.